This T cell receptor (beta chain) appears in the sequencing data of a study of shared clonotypes between healthy human individuals. The table came from immunoSEQ multiplex PCR; TCRdb's copy has only in-frame clones and leaves some out. Of approximately 980,000 clones in the sample, over 60% were seen once. Trimming shortened V by 0 bases and J by 1 base, and 20 bases separated the two germline ends. This CDR3 has 19 amino acids. The germline V gene encodes CDR1 SGHDT and CDR2 YYEEEE. Both subsets, CD45RA+ naive and CD45RA-negative memory, were split from the CD4+ cells. The rearrangement uses TRBV5-6 and TRBJ2-4; no definite D call. The sequence was collected from a man aged 18 to 30 in good health. The sequenced sample consisted of memory CD4+ T cells sorted from blood. Subset here: CD45RA-negative fraction. The CDR3 region is CASSLGRQLIVLAKNIQYF. For the CDR3, the DNA is TGTGCCAGCAGCTTGGGGCGTCAGCTAATTGTCTTGGCCAAAAACATTCAGTACTTC. The whole variable domain, filled in from reference TRBV5-6 and TRBJ2-4, reads DAGVTQSPTHLIKTRGQQVTLRCSPKSGHDTVSWYQQALGQGPQFIFQYYEEEERQRGNFPDRFSGHQFPNYSSELNVNALLLGDSALYLCASSLGRQLIVLAKNIQYFGAGTRLSVL.